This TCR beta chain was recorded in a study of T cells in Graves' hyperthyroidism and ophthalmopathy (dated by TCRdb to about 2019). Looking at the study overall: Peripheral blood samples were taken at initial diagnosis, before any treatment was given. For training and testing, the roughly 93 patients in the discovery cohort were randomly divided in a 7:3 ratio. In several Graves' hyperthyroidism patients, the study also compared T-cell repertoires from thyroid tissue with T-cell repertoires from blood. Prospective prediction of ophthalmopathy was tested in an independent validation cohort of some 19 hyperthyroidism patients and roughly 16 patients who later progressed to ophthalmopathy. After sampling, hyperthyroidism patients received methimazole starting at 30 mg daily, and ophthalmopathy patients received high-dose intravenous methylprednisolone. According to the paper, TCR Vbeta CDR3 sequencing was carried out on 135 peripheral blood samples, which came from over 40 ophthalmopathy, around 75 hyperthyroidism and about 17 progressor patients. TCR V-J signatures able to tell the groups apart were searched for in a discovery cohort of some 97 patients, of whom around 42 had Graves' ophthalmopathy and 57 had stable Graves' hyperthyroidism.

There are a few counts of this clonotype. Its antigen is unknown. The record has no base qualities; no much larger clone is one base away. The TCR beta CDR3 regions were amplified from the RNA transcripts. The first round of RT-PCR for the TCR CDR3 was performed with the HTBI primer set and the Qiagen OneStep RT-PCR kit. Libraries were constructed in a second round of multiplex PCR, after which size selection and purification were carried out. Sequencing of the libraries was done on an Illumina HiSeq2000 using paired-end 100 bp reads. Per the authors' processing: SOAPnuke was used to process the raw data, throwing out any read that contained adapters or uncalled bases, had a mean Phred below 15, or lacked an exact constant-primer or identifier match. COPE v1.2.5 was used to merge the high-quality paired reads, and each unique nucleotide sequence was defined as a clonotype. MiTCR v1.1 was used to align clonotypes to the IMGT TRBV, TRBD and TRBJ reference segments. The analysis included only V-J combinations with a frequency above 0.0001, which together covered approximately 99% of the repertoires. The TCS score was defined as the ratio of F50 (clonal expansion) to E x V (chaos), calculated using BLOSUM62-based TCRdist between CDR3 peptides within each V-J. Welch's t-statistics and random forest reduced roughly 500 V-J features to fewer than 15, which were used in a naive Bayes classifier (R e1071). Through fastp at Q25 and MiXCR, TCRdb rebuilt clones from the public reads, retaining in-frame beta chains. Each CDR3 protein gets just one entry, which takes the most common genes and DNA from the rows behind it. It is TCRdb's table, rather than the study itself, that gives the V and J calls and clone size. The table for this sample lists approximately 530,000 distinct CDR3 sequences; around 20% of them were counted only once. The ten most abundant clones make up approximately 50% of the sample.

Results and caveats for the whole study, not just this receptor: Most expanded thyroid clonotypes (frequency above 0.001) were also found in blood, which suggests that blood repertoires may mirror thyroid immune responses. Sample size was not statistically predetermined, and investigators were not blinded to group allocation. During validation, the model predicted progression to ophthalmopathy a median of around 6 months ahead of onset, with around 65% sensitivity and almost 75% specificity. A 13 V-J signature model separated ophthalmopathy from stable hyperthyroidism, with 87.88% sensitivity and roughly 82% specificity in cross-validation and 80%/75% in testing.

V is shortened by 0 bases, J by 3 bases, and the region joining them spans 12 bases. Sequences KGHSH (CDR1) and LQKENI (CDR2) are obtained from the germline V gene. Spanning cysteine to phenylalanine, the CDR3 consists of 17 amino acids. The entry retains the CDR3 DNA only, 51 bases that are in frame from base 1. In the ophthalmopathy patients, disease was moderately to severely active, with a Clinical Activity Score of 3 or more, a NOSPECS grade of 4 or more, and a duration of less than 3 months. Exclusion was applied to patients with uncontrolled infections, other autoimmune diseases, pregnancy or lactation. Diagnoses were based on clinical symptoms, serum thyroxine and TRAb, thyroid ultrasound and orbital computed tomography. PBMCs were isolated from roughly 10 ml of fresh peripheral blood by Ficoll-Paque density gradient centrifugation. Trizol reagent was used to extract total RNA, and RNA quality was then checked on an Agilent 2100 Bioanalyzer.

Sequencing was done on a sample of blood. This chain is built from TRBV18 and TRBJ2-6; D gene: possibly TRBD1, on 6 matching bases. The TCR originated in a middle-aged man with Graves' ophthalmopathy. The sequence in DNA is TGTGCCAGCTCACCACCCAATACAGGGTATGGGGCCAACGTCCTGACTTTC. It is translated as CASSPPNTGYGANVLTF.